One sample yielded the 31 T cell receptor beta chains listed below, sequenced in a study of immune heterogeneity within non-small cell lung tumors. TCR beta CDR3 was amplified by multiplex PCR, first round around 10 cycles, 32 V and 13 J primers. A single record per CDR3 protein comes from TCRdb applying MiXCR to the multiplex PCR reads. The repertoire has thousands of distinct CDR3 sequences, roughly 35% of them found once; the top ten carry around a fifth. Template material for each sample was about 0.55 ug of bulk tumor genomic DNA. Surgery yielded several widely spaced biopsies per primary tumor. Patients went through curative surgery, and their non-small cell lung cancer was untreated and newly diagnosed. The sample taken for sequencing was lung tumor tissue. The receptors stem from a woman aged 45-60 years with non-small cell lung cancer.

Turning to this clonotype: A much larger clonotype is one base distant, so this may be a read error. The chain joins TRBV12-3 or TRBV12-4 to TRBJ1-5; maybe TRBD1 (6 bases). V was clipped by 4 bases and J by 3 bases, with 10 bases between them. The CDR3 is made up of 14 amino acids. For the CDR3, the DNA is TGTGCCAGCAGTTCCTACAGGGTCAATCAGCCCCAGCATTTT. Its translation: CASSSYRVNQPQHF.

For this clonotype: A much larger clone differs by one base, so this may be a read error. DNA for the CDR3: TGTGCCGGCAGTTTGAGTACAGGGGCCCGCTACGAGCAGTACTTC. Translation gives CAGSLSTGARYEQYF. The V gene is TRBV28, the J gene TRBJ2-7; 7 nucleotides match TRBD1. This CDR3 has 15 amino acids. CDR1 is MDHEN, CDR2 SYDVKM, per germline.

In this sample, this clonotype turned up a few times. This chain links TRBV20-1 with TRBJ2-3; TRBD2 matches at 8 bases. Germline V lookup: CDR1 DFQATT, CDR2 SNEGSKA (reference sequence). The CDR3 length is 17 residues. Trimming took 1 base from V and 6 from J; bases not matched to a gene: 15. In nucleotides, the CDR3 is TGCAGTGCTAGAGGCCTGAGTTGGAGCGGGGGTGACGATACGCAGTATTTT. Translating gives CSARGLSWSGGDDTQYF.

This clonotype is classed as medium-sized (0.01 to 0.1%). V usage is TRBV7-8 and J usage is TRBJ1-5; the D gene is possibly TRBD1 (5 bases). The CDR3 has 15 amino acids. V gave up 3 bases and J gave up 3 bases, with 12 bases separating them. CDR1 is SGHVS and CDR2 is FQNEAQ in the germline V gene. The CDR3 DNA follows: TGTGCCAGCAGCTTGTACGGGGGGTACAATCAGCCCCAGCATTTT. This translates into CASSLYGGYNQPQHF.

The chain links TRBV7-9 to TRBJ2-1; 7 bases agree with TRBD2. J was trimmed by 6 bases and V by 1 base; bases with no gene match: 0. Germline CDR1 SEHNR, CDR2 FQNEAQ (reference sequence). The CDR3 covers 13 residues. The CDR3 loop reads CASSLGTSNEQFF. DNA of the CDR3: TGTGCCAGCAGCTTAGGGACTAGCAATGAGCAGTTCTTC.

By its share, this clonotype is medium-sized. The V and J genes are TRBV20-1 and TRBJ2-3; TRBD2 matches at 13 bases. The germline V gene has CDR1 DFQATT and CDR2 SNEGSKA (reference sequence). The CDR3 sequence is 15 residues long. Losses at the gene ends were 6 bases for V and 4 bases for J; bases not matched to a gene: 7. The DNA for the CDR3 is TGCAGTGCGATAACTAGCGGGAGGGAGGCAGATACGCAGTATTTT. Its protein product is CSAITSGREADTQYF.

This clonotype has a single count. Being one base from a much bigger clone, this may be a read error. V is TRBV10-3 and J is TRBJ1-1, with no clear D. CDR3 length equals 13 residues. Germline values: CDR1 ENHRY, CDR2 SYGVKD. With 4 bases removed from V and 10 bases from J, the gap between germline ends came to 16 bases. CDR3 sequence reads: CAISAPTVGVAFF. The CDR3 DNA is TGTGCCATCAGTGCCCCTACAGTGGGCGTAGCTTTCTTT.

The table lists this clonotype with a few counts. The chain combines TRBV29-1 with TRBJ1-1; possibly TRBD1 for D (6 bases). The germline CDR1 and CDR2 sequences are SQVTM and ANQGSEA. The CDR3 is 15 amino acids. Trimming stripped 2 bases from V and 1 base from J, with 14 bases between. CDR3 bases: TGCAGCGTTGAAAATGCCCTGGGACAGAACACTGAAGCTTTCTTT. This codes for CSVENALGQNTEAFF.

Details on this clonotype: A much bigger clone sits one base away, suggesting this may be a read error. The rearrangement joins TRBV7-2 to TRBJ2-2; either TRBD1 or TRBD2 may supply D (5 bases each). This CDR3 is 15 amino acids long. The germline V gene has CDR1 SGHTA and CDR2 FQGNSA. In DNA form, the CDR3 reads TGTGCCAGCAGCTTACAGGGCGCAGGCACCGGGGATCTGTTTTTT. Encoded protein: CASSLQGAGTGDLFF. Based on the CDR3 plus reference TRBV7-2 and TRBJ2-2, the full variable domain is GAGVSQSPSNKVTEKGKDVELRCDPISGHTALYWYRQSLGQGLEFLIYFQGNSAPDKSGLPSDRFSAERTGGSVSTLTIQRTQQEDSAVYLCASSLQGAGTGDLFFGEGSRLTVL.

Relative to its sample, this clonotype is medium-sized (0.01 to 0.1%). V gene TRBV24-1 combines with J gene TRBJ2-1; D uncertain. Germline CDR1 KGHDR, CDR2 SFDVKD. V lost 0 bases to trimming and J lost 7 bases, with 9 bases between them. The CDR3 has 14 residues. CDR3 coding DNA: TGTGCCACCAGTGATTTGGGCTCGACTAATGAGCAGTTCTTC. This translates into CATSDLGSTNEQFF.

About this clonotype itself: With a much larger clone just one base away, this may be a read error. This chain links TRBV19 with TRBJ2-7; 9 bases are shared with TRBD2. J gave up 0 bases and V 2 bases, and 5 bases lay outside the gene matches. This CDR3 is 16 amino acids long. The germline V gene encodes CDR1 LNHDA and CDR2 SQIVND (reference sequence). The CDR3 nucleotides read TGTGCCAGTAGTATATATCATAGCGGGAGCTCCTACGAGCAGTACTTC. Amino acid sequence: CASSIYHSGSSYEQYF.

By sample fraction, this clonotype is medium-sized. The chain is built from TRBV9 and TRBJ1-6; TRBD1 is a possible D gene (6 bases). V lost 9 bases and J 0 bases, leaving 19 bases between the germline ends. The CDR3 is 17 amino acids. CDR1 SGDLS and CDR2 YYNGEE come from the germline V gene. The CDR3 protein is CANSGHSPPSYNSPLHF. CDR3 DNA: TGTGCCAACTCGGGACATAGTCCCCCCTCCTATAATTCACCCCTCCACTTT.

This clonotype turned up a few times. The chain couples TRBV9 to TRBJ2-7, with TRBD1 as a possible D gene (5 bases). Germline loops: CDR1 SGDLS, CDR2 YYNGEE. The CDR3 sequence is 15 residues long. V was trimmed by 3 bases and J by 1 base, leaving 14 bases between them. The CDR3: CASSGSRQGSYEQYF. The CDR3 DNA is TGTGCCAGCAGCGGGTCACGGCAGGGATCCTACGAGCAGTACTTC.

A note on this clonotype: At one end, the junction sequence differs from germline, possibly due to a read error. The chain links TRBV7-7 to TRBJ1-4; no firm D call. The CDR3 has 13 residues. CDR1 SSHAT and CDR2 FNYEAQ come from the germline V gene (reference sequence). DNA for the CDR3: TGTGCTAGCACCCTCCTGGGGTATGGAAAACTGTTTTTT. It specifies CASTLLGYGKLFF. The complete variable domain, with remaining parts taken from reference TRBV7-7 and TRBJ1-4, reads GAGVSQSPRYKVTKRGQDVTLRCDPISSHATLYWYQQALGQGPEFLTYFNYEAQPDKSGLPSDRFSAERPEGSISTLTIQRTEQRDSAMYRCASTLLGYGKLFFGSGTQLSVL.

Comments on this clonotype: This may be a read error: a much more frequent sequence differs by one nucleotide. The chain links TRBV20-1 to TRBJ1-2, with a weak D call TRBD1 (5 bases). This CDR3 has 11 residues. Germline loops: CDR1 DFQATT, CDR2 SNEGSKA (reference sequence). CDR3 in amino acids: CSLQALGGYTF. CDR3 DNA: TGCAGCCTACAGGCTCTGGGTGGCTACACCTTC.

CDR3 nucleotide sequence: TGTGCCAGCAGCCAAGATTTCGGCAACGATCAGCCCCAGCATTTT. It encodes CASSQDFGNDQPQHF. The rearrangement links TRBV3-1 to TRBJ1-5; unclear D gene. The CDR3 covers 15 residues. Trimming stripped 0 bases from V and 5 bases from J, with 11 bases between. Germline V gene lookup returns CDR1 LGHDT and CDR2 YNNKEL (reference sequence).

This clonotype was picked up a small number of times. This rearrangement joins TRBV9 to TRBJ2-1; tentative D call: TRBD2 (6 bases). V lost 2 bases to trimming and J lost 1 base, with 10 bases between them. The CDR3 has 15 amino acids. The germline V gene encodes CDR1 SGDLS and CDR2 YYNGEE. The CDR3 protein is CASSVRDSSYNEQFF. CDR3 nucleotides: TGTGCCAGCAGCGTTCGGGACTCGTCCTACAATGAGCAGTTCTTC. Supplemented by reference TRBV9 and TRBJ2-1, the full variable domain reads DSGVTQTPKHLITATGQRVTLRCSPRSGDLSVYWYQQSLDQGLQFLIQYYNGEERAKGNILERFSAQQFPDLHSELNLSSLELGDSALYFCASSVRDSSYNEQFFGPGTRLTVL.

For the CDR3, the DNA is TGCAGTGCAAAGGGACTAGCGGCGATCGAGACCCAGTACTTC. This sequence encodes CSAKGLAAIETQYF. The rearrangement links TRBV20-1 to TRBJ2-5; 11 bases line up with TRBD2. CDR3 length equals 14 residues. With V trimmed by 6 bases and J by 5 bases, 8 bases remained unmatched. Germline CDR1 reads DFQATT; CDR2 reads SNEGSKA (reference sequence).

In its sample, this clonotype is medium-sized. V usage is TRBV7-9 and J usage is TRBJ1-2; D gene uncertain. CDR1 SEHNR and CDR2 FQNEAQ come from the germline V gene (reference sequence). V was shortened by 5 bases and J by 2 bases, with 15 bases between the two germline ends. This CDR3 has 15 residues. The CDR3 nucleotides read TGTGCCAGCAGCACAATGGTCTCGAGGAACTATGGCTACACCTTC. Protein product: CASSTMVSRNYGYTF.

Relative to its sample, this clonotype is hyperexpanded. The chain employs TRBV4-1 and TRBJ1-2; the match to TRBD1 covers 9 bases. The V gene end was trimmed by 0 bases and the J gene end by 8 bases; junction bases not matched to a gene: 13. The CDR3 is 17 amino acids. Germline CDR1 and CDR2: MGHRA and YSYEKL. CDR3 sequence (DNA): TGCGCCAGCAGCCAAGATTGGGGCACAGGGGGCGCGGGAGGCTACACCTTC. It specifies CASSQDWGTGGAGGYTF.

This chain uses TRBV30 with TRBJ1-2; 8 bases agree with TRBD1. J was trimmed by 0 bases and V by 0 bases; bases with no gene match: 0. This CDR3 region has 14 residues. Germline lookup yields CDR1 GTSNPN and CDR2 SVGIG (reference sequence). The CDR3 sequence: CAWSVQGANYGYTF. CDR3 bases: TGTGCCTGGAGTGTACAGGGGGCTAACTATGGCTACACCTTC.

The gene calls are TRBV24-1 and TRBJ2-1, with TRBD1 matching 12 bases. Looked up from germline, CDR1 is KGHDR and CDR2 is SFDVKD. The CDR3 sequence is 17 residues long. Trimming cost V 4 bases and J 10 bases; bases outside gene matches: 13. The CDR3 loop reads CATSDPKPGQGAGEQFF. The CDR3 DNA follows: TGTGCCACCAGTGACCCGAAACCGGGACAGGGGGCGGGGGAGCAGTTCTTC.

CDR3 sequence: CASSKTGAENQPQHF. DNA of the CDR3: TGTGCCAGCAGTAAAACAGGGGCAGAAAATCAGCCCCAGCATTTT. This chain joins TRBV6-1 and TRBJ1-5; TRBD1 matches 7 bases. CDR3 size: 15 residues. V lost 5 bases to trimming and J lost 4 bases; unmatched junction nucleotides: 8. Per germline, CDR1 MNHNS and CDR2 SASEGT.

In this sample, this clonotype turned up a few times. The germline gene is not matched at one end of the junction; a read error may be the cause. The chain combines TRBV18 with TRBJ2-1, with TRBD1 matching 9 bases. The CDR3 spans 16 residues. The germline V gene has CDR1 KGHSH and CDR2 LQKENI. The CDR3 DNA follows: TGTGTCAGCTCACCAAGAGGAACAGGGGGCATCGATGAGCAGTTCTTC. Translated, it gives CVSSPRGTGGIDEQFF.

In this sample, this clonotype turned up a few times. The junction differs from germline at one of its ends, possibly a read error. CDR3 bases: TGTGCCAGCAGCCCGGGCGGGAGCAAAGATACGCAGTATTTT. This codes for CASSPGGSKDTQYF. The genes are TRBV16 and TRBJ2-3; 7 bases map to TRBD2. Looked up from germline, CDR1 is KGHSY and CDR2 is FQNENV. The CDR3 totals 14 residues.

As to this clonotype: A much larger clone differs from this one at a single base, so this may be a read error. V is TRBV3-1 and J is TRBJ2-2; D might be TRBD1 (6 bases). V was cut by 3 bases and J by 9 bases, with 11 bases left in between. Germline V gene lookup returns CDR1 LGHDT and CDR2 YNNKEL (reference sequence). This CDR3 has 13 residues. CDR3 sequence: CASSQAGTWELFF. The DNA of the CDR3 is TGTGCCAGCAGCCAGGCCGGGACATGGGAGCTGTTTTTT.

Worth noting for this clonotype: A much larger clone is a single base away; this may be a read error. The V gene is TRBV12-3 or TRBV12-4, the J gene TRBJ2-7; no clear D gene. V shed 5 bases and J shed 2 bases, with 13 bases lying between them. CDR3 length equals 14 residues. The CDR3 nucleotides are TGTGCCAGCAGTCCCCCGCACAGAGCCTACGAGCAGTACTTC. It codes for CASSPPHRAYEQYF.

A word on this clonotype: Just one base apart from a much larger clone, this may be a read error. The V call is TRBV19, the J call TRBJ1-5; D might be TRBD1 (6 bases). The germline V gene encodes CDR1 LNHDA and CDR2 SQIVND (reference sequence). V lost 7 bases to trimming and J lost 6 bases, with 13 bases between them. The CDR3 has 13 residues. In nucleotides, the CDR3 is TGTGCCAGTATTAGGGGGGTTGGTCAGCCCCAGCATTTT. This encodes CASIRGVGQPQHF.

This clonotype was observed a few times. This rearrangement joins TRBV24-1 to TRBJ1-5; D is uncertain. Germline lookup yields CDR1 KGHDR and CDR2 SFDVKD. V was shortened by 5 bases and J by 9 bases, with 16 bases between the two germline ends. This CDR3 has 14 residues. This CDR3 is CATSGAGGGWPQHF. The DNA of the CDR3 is TGTGCCACCAGTGGGGCGGGTGGTGGCTGGCCCCAGCATTTT.

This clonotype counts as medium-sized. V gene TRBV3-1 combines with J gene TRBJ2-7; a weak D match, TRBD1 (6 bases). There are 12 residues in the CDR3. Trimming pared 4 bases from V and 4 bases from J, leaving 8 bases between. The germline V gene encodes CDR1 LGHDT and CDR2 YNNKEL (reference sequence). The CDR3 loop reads CASSPQGYEQYF. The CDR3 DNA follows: TGTGCCAGCAGCCCGCAGGGGTACGAGCAGTACTTC.

In DNA form, the CDR3 reads TGTGCCAGCAGTTTCTCAGGGGACCAATATGGCTACACCTTC. This translates into CASSFSGDQYGYTF. The chain employs TRBV6-5 and TRBJ1-2; tentatively, D is TRBD1 (6 bases). V lost 4 bases and J 5 bases, leaving 14 bases between the germline ends. Germline V CDR1 and CDR2: MNHEY, SVGAGI. The CDR3 sequence is 14 residues long.